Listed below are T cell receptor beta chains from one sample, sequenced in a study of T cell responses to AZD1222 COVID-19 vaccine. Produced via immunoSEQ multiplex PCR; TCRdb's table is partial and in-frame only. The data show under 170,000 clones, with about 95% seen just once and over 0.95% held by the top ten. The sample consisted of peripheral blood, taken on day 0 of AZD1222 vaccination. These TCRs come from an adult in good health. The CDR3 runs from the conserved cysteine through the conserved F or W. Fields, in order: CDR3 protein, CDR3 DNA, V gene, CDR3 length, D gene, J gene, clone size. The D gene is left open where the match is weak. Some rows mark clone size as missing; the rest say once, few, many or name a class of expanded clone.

CDR3aa: CASLQGGGWTEAFF; CDR3nt: TGCGCCAGCCTTCAGGGGGGGGGTTGGACTGAAGCTTTCTTT; v_gene: TRBV10-2; len: 14; d_gene: TRBD1; j_gene: TRBJ1-1; abundance: once
CDR3aa: CASSTWTSGSQNIQYF; CDR3nt: TGTGCCAGTAGTACCTGGACTAGCGGGAGTCAGAACATTCAGTACTTC; v_gene: TRBV19; len: 16; d_gene: TRBD2; j_gene: TRBJ2-4; abundance: NA
CDR3aa: CASSQDGLSNQPQHF; CDR3nt: TGTGCCAGCAGCCAGGACGGGCTTAGCAATCAGCCCCAGCATTTT; v_gene: TRBV3-1/TRBV3-2; len: 15; d_gene: NA; j_gene: TRBJ1-5; abundance: NA
CDR3aa: CASSFGGQGNLDSPLHF; CDR3nt: TGCGCCAGCAGCTTCGGGGGACAGGGAAATTTGGATTCACCCCTCCACTTT; v_gene: TRBV5-1; len: 17; d_gene: TRBD1; j_gene: TRBJ1-6; abundance: NA
CDR3aa: CASTRGAGTYGYTF; CDR3nt: TGTGCCAGCACCAGGGGGGCGGGGACCTATGGCTACACCTTC; v_gene: TRBV6-5; len: 14; d_gene: TRBD1; j_gene: TRBJ1-2; abundance: NA
CDR3aa: CAIRGVIGGYTF; CDR3nt: TGTGCCATCAGAGGGGTTATCGGTGGCTACACCTTC; v_gene: TRBV7-2; len: 12; d_gene: NA; j_gene: TRBJ1-2; abundance: NA
CDR3aa: CASSLGLARRGRTGELFF; CDR3nt: TGTGCCAGTAGTCTGGGACTAGCGAGGAGGGGACGCACCGGGGAGCTGTTTTTT; v_gene: TRBV19; len: 18; d_gene: TRBD2; j_gene: TRBJ2-2; abundance: once
CDR3aa: CASSSSGGAETQYF; CDR3nt: TGTGCCAGTAGTTCTAGCGGGGGGGCCGAGACCCAGTACTTC; v_gene: TRBV19; len: 14; d_gene: TRBD2; j_gene: TRBJ2-5; abundance: NA
CDR3aa: CASSLDRDTEAFF; CDR3nt: TGCGCCAGCAGCTTGGACAGGGACACTGAAGCTTTCTTT; v_gene: TRBV5-1; len: 13; d_gene: NA; j_gene: TRBJ1-1; abundance: NA
CDR3aa: CASSRHYSPLHF; CDR3nt: TGTGCCAGCAGCCGACACTATTCACCCCTCCACTTT; v_gene: TRBV25-1; len: 12; d_gene: NA; j_gene: TRBJ1-6; abundance: NA
CDR3aa: CASSLINTGELFF; CDR3nt: TGTGCCAGCAGCCTCATTAACACCGGGGAGCTGTTTTTT; v_gene: TRBV28; len: 13; d_gene: NA; j_gene: TRBJ2-2; abundance: NA
CDR3aa: CASSLGILNSPLHF; CDR3nt: TGTGCCAGCAGCTTGGGTATCTTAAATTCACCCCTCCACTTT; v_gene: TRBV5-8; len: 14; d_gene: NA; j_gene: TRBJ1-6; abundance: NA
CDR3aa: CASSAQTNTGELFF; CDR3nt: TGCGCCAGCAGTGCACAGACGAACACCGGGGAGCTGTTTTTT; v_gene: TRBV10-2; len: 14; d_gene: NA; j_gene: TRBJ2-2; abundance: NA
CDR3aa: CASSHRGGEQFF; CDR3nt: TGTGCCAGCAGCCACAGGGGAGGAGAGCAGTTCTTC; v_gene: TRBV3-1/TRBV3-2; len: 12; d_gene: NA; j_gene: TRBJ2-1; abundance: NA
CDR3aa: CASSLRTGEEAFF; CDR3nt: TGTGCCAGCAGCTTGCGAACAGGGGAAGAGGCTTTCTTT; v_gene: TRBV5-6; len: 13; d_gene: TRBD1; j_gene: TRBJ1-1; abundance: few
CDR3aa: CSASKDPNTEAFF; CDR3nt: TGCAGTGCTAGTAAGGACCCCAACACTGAAGCTTTCTTT; v_gene: TRBV20-1; len: 13; d_gene: NA; j_gene: TRBJ1-1; abundance: NA
CDR3aa: CASSSRQPHLGGYTF; CDR3nt: TGTGCCAGCAGTTCCCGACAGCCCCACCTGGGTGGCTACACCTTC; v_gene: TRBV27; len: 15; d_gene: NA; j_gene: TRBJ1-2; abundance: NA
CDR3aa: CASSPISNRDYGYTF; CDR3nt: TGTGCCAGCAGCCCGATAAGTAATAGAGACTATGGCTACACCTTC; v_gene: TRBV3-1/TRBV3-2; len: 15; d_gene: NA; j_gene: TRBJ1-2; abundance: NA
CDR3aa: CASSFYGGRDTGELFF; CDR3nt: TGTGCCAGCAGCTTTTACGGGGGGCGCGACACCGGGGAGCTGTTTTTT; v_gene: TRBV7-6; len: 16; d_gene: NA; j_gene: TRBJ2-2; abundance: NA
CDR3aa: CASRSYNEQFF; CDR3nt: TGTGCCAGCAGATCTTACAATGAGCAGTTCTTC; v_gene: TRBV28; len: 11; d_gene: NA; j_gene: TRBJ2-1; abundance: NA
CDR3aa: CASSLERWADNYF; CDR3nt: TGTGCCAGCAGCTTGGAGCGGTGGGCAGACAATTATTTT; v_gene: TRBV7-2; len: 13; d_gene: NA; j_gene: TRBJ1-3; abundance: NA
CDR3aa: CASRGPANEKLFF; CDR3nt: TGTGCCAGTAGGGGGCCGGCTAATGAAAAACTGTTTTTT; v_gene: TRBV19; len: 13; d_gene: NA; j_gene: TRBJ1-4; abundance: NA
CDR3aa: CASSPPAQRIGSGYTF; CDR3nt: TGTGCCAGCTCACCACCCGCCCAGAGGATTGGGAGTGGCTACACCTTC; v_gene: TRBV18; len: 16; d_gene: NA; j_gene: TRBJ1-2; abundance: NA
CDR3aa: CASSGDREGSANQPQHF; CDR3nt: TGTGCCAGCAGCGGCGACAGGGAGGGGTCGGCCAATCAGCCCCAGCATTTT; v_gene: TRBV3-1/TRBV3-2; len: 17; d_gene: TRBD1; j_gene: TRBJ1-5; abundance: NA
CDR3aa: CASSSTGQNNEQFF; CDR3nt: TGCGCCAGCAGCTCAACTGGCCAAAACAATGAGCAGTTCTTC; v_gene: TRBV5-1; len: 14; d_gene: NA; j_gene: TRBJ2-1; abundance: NA
CDR3aa: CASSYSKKVDEQFF; CDR3nt: TGTGCCAGCAGTTACTCAAAGAAGGTGGATGAGCAGTTCTTC; v_gene: TRBV6-5; len: 14; d_gene: NA; j_gene: TRBJ2-1; abundance: NA
CDR3aa: CAWSVQGTKDGYTF; CDR3nt: TGTGCCTGGAGTGTACAGGGGACAAAGGATGGCTACACCTTC; v_gene: TRBV30; len: 14; d_gene: TRBD1; j_gene: TRBJ1-2; abundance: NA
CDR3aa: CASSPTFTEAFF; CDR3nt: TGTGCCAGCAGCCCGACATTCACTGAAGCTTTCTTT; v_gene: TRBV12-3/TRBV12-4; len: 12; d_gene: NA; j_gene: TRBJ1-1; abundance: NA
CDR3aa: CSVVRRQGVVNEQFF; CDR3nt: TGCAGCGTTGTAAGACGGCAGGGGGTAGTAAATGAGCAGTTCTTC; v_gene: TRBV29-1; len: 15; d_gene: TRBD1; j_gene: TRBJ2-1; abundance: NA
CDR3aa: CSASPLGVFDNQPQHF; CDR3nt: TGCAGTGCTAGTCCCCTGGGGGTTTTTGACAATCAGCCCCAGCATTTT; v_gene: TRBV20-1; len: 16; d_gene: NA; j_gene: TRBJ1-5; abundance: NA
CDR3aa: CASSLNQPQHF; CDR3nt: TGTGCCAGCAGTTTGAATCAGCCCCAGCATTTT; v_gene: TRBV2; len: 11; d_gene: NA; j_gene: TRBJ1-5; abundance: few
CDR3aa: CASSAEDNNYGYTF; CDR3nt: TGTGCCAGCAGTGCTGAAGATAATAACTATGGCTACACCTTC; v_gene: TRBV2; len: 14; d_gene: NA; j_gene: TRBJ1-2; abundance: NA
CDR3aa: CATSDSSGAQETQYF; CDR3nt: TGTGCCACCAGTGATTCTAGCGGGGCTCAAGAGACCCAGTACTTC; v_gene: TRBV24-1; len: 15; d_gene: TRBD2; j_gene: TRBJ2-5; abundance: NA
CDR3aa: CASSHQSTEAFF; CDR3nt: TGTGCCAGCAGCCACCAGTCCACTGAAGCTTTCTTT; v_gene: TRBV6-6; len: 12; d_gene: NA; j_gene: TRBJ1-1; abundance: few
CDR3aa: CSASKVVGINEQFF; CDR3nt: TGCAGTGCTAGTAAAGTCGTCGGTATCAATGAGCAGTTCTTC; v_gene: TRBV20-1; len: 14; d_gene: NA; j_gene: TRBJ2-1; abundance: NA
CDR3aa: CSVEDPGRDLNIQYF; CDR3nt: TGCAGCGTTGAAGATCCGGGCAGAGACTTAAACATTCAGTACTTC; v_gene: TRBV29-1; len: 15; d_gene: NA; j_gene: TRBJ2-4; abundance: NA
CDR3aa: CSASDYGAGNTIYF; CDR3nt: TGCAGTGCTAGTGATTACGGAGCTGGAAACACCATATATTTT; v_gene: TRBV20-1; len: 14; d_gene: NA; j_gene: TRBJ1-3; abundance: once
CDR3aa: CATAKGKVADTQYF; CDR3nt: TGTGCCACCGCTAAAGGGAAAGTGGCAGATACGCAGTATTTT; v_gene: TRBV10-3; len: 14; d_gene: NA; j_gene: TRBJ2-3; abundance: NA
CDR3aa: CARSLGLATNTGELFF; CDR3nt: TGTGCCAGAAGCTTGGGGCTAGCCACGAACACCGGGGAGCTGTTTTTT; v_gene: TRBV5-3; len: 16; d_gene: NA; j_gene: TRBJ2-2; abundance: NA
CDR3aa: CATSRGQTQYF; CDR3nt: TGTGCCACCAGCAGAGGACAGACCCAGTACTTC; v_gene: TRBV15; len: 11; d_gene: NA; j_gene: TRBJ2-5; abundance: NA
CDR3aa: CASRPTGGVGNIQYF; CDR3nt: TGTGCCAGCAGGCCTACAGGGGGGGTAGGAAACATTCAGTACTTC; v_gene: TRBV6-2/TRBV6-3; len: 15; d_gene: NA; j_gene: TRBJ2-4; abundance: NA
CDR3aa: CASTFAGVNTGELFF; CDR3nt: TGTGCCAGTACGTTTGCGGGGGTGAACACCGGGGAGCTGTTTTTT; v_gene: TRBV19; len: 15; d_gene: TRBD2; j_gene: TRBJ2-2; abundance: NA
CDR3aa: CASSARGEGYNEQFF; CDR3nt: TGTGCCAGCAGCGCCCGCGGGGAGGGGTACAATGAGCAGTTCTTC; v_gene: TRBV9; len: 15; d_gene: TRBD2; j_gene: TRBJ2-1; abundance: NA
CDR3aa: CASSSDRGRKLFF; CDR3nt: TGTGCCAGCAGCTCCGACCGAGGTAGAAAACTGTTTTTT; v_gene: TRBV7-2; len: 13; d_gene: NA; j_gene: TRBJ1-4; abundance: NA
CDR3aa: CASSQGTGYQPQHF; CDR3nt: TGTGCCAGCAGCCAAGGGACCGGCTATCAGCCCCAGCATTTT; v_gene: TRBV4-2; len: 14; d_gene: NA; j_gene: TRBJ1-5; abundance: NA